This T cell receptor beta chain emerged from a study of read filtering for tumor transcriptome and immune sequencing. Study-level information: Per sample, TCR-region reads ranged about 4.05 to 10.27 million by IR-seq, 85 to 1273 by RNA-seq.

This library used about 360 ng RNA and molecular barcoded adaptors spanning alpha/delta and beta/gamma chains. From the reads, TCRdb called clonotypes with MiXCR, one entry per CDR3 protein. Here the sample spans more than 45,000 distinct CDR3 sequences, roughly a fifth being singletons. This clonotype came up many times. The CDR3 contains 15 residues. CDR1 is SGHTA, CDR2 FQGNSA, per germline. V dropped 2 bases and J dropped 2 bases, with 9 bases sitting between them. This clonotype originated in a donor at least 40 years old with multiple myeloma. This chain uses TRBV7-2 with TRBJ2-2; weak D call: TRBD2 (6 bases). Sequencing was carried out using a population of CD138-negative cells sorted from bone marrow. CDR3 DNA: TGTGCCAGCAGCTTACTTAGCGGAAACACCGGGGAGCTGTTTTTT. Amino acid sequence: CASSLLSGNTGELFF.